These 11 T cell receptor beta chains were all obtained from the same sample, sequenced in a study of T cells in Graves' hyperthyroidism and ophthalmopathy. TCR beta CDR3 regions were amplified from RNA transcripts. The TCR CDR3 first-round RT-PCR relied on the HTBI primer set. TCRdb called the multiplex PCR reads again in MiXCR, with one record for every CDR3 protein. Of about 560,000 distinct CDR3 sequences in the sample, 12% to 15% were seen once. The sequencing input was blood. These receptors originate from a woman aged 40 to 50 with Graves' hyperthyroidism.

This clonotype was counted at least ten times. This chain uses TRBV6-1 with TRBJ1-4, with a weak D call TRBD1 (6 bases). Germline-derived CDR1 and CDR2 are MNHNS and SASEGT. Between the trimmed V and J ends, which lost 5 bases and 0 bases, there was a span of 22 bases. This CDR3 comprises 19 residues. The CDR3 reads CASSPWDNLFSATNEKLFF. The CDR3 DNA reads TGTGCCAGCAGTCCCTGGGACAATCTATTCTCTGCAACTAATGAAAAACTGTTTTTT.

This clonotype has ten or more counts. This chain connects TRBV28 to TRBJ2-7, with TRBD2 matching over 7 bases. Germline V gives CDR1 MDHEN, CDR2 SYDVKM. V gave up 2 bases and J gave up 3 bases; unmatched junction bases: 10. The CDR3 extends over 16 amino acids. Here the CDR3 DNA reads TGTGCCAGCAGTTTAGGTATTTCTAGCGGTGGCTACGAGCAGTACTTC. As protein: CASSLGISSGGYEQYF. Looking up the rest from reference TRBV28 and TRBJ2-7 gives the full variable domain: DVKVTQSSRYLVKRTGEKVFLECVQDMDHENMFWYRQDPGLGLRLIYFSYDVKMKEKGDIPEGYSVSREKKERFSLILESASTNQTSMYLCASSLGISSGGYEQYFGPGTRLTVT.

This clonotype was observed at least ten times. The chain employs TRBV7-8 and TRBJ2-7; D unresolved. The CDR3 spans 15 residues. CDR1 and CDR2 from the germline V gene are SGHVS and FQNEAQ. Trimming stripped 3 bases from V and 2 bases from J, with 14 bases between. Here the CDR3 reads CASSLGSIQPYEQYF. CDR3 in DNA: TGTGCCAGCAGCTTGGGCTCGATTCAACCCTACGAGCAGTACTTC. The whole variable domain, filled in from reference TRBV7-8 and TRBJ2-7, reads GAGVSQSPRYKVAKRGQDVALRCDPISGHVSLFWYQQALGQGPEFLTYFQNEAQLDKSGLPSDRFFAERPEGSVSTLKIQRTQQEDSAVYLCASSLGSIQPYEQYFGPGTRLTVT.

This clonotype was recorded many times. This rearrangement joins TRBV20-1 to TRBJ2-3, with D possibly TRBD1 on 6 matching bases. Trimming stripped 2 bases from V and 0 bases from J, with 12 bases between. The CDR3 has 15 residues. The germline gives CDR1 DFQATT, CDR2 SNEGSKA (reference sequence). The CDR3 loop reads CSARPFDRSTDTQYF. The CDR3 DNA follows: TGCAGTGCTAGACCATTTGACAGGAGCACAGATACGCAGTATTTT.

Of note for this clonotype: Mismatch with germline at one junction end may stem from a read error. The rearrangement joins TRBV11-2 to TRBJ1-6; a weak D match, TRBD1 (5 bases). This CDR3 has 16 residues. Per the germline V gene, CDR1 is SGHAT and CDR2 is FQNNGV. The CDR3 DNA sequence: TGTGCCAGCAGCTTGGGCGGGGGGGTGTATAATTCACCCCTCCGCTTT. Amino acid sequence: CASSLGGGVYNSPLRF.

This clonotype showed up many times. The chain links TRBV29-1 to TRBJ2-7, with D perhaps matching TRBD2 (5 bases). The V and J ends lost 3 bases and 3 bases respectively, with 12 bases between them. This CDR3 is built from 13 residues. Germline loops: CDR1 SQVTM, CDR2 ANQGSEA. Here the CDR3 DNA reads TGCAGCGTTGAGGTACGGGGTCTCTACGAGCAGTACTTC. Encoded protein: CSVEVRGLYEQYF.

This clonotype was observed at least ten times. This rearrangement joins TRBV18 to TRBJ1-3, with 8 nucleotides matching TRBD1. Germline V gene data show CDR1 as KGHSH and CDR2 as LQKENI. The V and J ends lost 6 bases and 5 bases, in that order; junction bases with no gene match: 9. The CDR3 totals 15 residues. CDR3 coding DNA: TGTGCCAGCTCTCCCGTGACAGGGGAAAGAAACACCATATATTTT. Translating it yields CASSPVTGERNTIYF.

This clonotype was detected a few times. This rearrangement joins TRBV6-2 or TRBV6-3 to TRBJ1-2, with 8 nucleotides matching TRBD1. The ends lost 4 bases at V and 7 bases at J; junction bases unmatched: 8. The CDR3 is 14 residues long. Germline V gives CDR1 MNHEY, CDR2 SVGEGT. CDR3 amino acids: CASSSQGARSGYTF. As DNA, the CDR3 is TGTGCCAGCAGTTCCCAGGGGGCTCGAAGTGGCTACACCTTC.

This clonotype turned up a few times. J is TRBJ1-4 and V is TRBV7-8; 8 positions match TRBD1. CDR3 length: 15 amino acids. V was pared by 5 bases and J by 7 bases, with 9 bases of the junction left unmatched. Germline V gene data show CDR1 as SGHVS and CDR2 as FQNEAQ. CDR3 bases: TGTGCCAGCAGCAGAGACAGGGGAGGATCTGAAAAACTGTTTTTT. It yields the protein CASSRDRGGSEKLFF.

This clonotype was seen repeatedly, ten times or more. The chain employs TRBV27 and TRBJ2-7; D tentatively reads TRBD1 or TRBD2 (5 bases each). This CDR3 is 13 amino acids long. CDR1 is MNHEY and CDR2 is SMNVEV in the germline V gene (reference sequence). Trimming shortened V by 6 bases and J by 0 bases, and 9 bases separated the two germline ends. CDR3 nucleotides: TGTGCCAGCAGCATCGGGGCCTCCTACGAGCAGTACTTC. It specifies CASSIGASYEQYF.

As DNA, the CDR3 is TGCGCCAGCAGCCAAGTTCGCGCTAGCACAGATACGCAGTATTTT. Encoded protein: CASSQVRASTDTQYF. The chain recombines TRBV4-1 with TRBJ2-3, with D unresolved. CDR1 MGHRA and CDR2 YSYEKL come from the germline V gene. The V gene lost 1 base and the J gene lost 0 bases, with 8 bases spanning the gap. CDR3 length: 15 amino acids.